This T cell receptor beta chain appears in the sequencing data of a study of regulatory T cells in long-lasting Graves disease. Looking at the study overall: Positivity for TSH receptor antibodies plus over 5 years of antithyroid drugs meant persistent Graves' disease. Study-wide results and caveats: Gene preferences differed: TRBV28, TRBJ1-2, TRBJ2-5 in persistent cases. Between persistent patients, thousands of public clonotypes were shared, exceeding the roughly 940 shared between new patients.

This clonotype occurred a few times. Its antigen is unknown. The CDR3 sequence is 12 residues long. V lost 1 base and J 3 bases, leaving 5 bases between the germline ends. The germline gives CDR1 SGHNT, CDR2 YYREEE (reference sequence). Time point here: persistent/refractory GD, antithyroid drugs over 5 years with positive TRAb. Extracted PBMC RNA gave rise to the TCR library. Those enrolled as patients came out of an endocrinology department in Xi'an, China. CDR3 regions were amplified by Arm-PCR using iRepertoire HTBI primers to build TCR beta libraries. TCRdb analysed the multiplex PCR reads with MiXCR anew, one entry per CDR3 protein. The sample shows roughly 400,000 distinct CDR3 sequences, more than 20% of them seen only once.

The gene calls are TRBV5-4 and TRBJ2-7; D uncertain. The source is a female donor with Graves disease. The sample in question was peripheral blood mononuclear cells (PBMCs), obtained when the disease was refractory, from a patient treated with antithyroid drugs. Written as DNA, the CDR3 is TGTGCCAGCAGCTTGCTTAACTACGAGCAGTACTTC. Translation gives CASSLLNYEQYF.